A selection of T cell receptor beta chains follows, all from one sample in a study of blood T cell repertoires in COVID-19. Here immunoSEQ multiplex PCR was the method, and the copy in TCRdb shows in-frame clones only, minus some. Of around 130,000 clones in the sample, approximately 90% are singletons; the top ten hold 2% to 2.5%. The sequenced material came from peripheral blood. The receptors originated from a man aged 65 to 79 with active COVID-19. Both conserved end residues are part of each CDR3. The D gene is left open where the match is weak. Clone size is given for some rows only: seen once, a few or many times, or a class if the clone is expanded.

j_call d_call v_call clone_size cdr3_length cdr3_nt cdr3_aa
TRBJ2-7 TRBD1 TRBV5-5 . 15 TGTGCCAGCAGCTTGGGTCCGACAGGGACCTACGAGCAGTACTTC CASSLGPTGTYEQYF
TRBJ2-5 TRBD1 TRBV2 . 13 TGTGCCAGCATCCAGGGGGTGAAAGAGACCCAGTACTTC CASIQGVKETQYF
TRBJ2-7 TRBD1 TRBV7-9 . 15 TGTGCCAGCAGCGCCCAACCGGGACAGTTCTACGAGCAGTACTTC CASSAQPGQFYEQYF
TRBJ2-3 TRBD2 TRBV9 . 16 TGTGCCAGCAGCGTTACTAGCGGTACTAGCACAGATACGCAGTATTTT CASSVTSGTSTDTQYF
TRBJ2-5 . TRBV5-1 few 15 TGCGCCAGCAGCCGGAGGGGGGGCAGAGAAGAGACCCAGTACTTC CASSRRGGREETQYF
TRBJ2-1 . TRBV7-2 . 15 TGTGCCAGCAGCTTAGTATTTGGCGGGGCCAATGAGCAGTTCTTC CASSLVFGGANEQFF
TRBJ1-6 TRBD1 TRBV7-2 . 17 TGTGCCAGCAGCGAAAGACAGGGAGGATCCTCTCATTCACCCCTCCACTTT CASSERQGGSSHSPLHF
TRBJ1-2 TRBD1 TRBV28 . 15 TGTGCCAGCAGTGGGACAGGGGGCGTTGCCTATGGCTACACCTTC CASSGTGGVAYGYTF
TRBJ2-3 . TRBV24-1 . 16 TGTGCCACCAGTGATTTAGGGGGGGTTCCTTCAGATACGCAGTATTTT CATSDLGGVPSDTQYF
TRBJ2-7 . TRBV9 . 15 TGTGCCAGCAGCGTACAAGGGGGACCTTCCTACGAGCAGTACTTC CASSVQGGPSYEQYF
TRBJ2-4 TRBD1 TRBV7-9 . 18 TGTGCCAGCAGTGCCGGGACAGGTATTTTAGTAGCCAAAAACATTCAGTACTTC CASSAGTGILVAKNIQYF
TRBJ2-7 TRBD1 TRBV6-5 . 15 TGTGCCAGTGAGACAGGGGACTCCCCTACGAGCGAGCAGTACTTC CASETGDSPTSEQYF
TRBJ1-3 . TRBV27 . 13 TGTGCCAGCAGCACCGACAGGGGAAACACCATATATTTT CASSTDRGNTIYF
TRBJ1-5 TRBD1 TRBV19 once 16 TGTGCCAGTAGCCTACAGGGGGCTCGCACGGGGCAGCCCCAGCATTTT CASSLQGARTGQPQHF
TRBJ1-5 TRBD1 TRBV7-2 . 15 TGTGCCAGCAGCTTCCAGGGGGCAGACAATCAGCCCCAGCATTTT CASSFQGADNQPQHF
TRBJ2-1 . TRBV5-1 once 15 TGCGCCAGCAGCTTGGCGACTCGCTCCTACAATGAGCAGTTCTTC CASSLATRSYNEQFF
TRBJ2-2 . TRBV4-2 . 16 TGTGCCAGCAGCCCGACCCGGGACTCAAGGCCCGGGGAGCTGTTTTTT CASSPTRDSRPGELFF
TRBJ1-2 . TRBV4-1 . 14 TGCGCCAGCAGCCAAGAAGTCGGGAACTATGGCTACACCTTC CASSQEVGNYGYTF
TRBJ2-3 . TRBV7-9 . 15 TGTGCCAGCAGCCTCACCGGGGGAGGCACAGATACGCAGTATTTT CASSLTGGGTDTQYF
TRBJ2-5 . TRBV6-6 . 13 TGTGCCAGCAGTTACGGCCGTCAAGAGACCCAGTACTTC CASSYGRQETQYF
TRBJ1-2 . TRBV7-2 . 14 TGTGCCAGCAGCTTATTTTGGACAGCGGATGGCTACACCTTC CASSLFWTADGYTF
TRBJ2-2 TRBD1 TRBV28 . 14 TGTGCCAGCAGCGGGACAGTAAACACCGGGGAGCTGTTTTTT CASSGTVNTGELFF
TRBJ1-3 . TRBV5-1 . 16 TGCGCCAGCAGCTCCGCGGGCCGAAGCTCTGGAAACACCATATATTTT CASSSAGRSSGNTIYF
TRBJ2-1 TRBD2 TRBV18 . 20 TGTGCCAGCTCACCACCGGGACTAGCGGGAGGGGGCGTCTCCTACAATGAGCAGTTCTTC CASSPPGLAGGGVSYNEQFF
TRBJ2-3 . TRBV14 . 15 TGTGCCAGCAGCCAAGATTGGACTAGCACAGATACGCAGTATTTT CASSQDWTSTDTQYF
TRBJ2-2 TRBD2 TRBV9 . 14 TGTGCCAGCAGCGTTGGGACTAGCGGCGGGGAGCTGTTTTTT CASSVGTSGGELFF
TRBJ1-4 . TRBV27 few 14 TGTGCCAGCATAGACAGGATGTCGGGTGAAAAACTGTTTTTT CASIDRMSGEKLFF
TRBJ2-5 TRBD2 TRBV2 . 16 TGTGCCAGCAGGAGAGGGGGAGCGGGAGGGCAAGAGACCCAGTACTTC CASRRGGAGGQETQYF
TRBJ1-4 . TRBV19 . 12 TGTGCCGCCCGGAGCCCCGGGGAAAAACTGTTTTTT CAARSPGEKLFF
TRBJ2-1 TRBD2 TRBV7-6 . 15 TGTGCCAGCAGCTTAGTGACTAGCGTCGACGATGAGCAGTTCTTC CASSLVTSVDDEQFF
TRBJ2-7 . TRBV11-2 . 13 TGTGCCAGCAGCCGGGGCGGGGTGAACGAGCAGTACTTC CASSRGGVNEQYF
TRBJ2-7 . TRBV7-3 . 13 TGTGCCAGCAGCCCGGGACACCTCTACGAGCAGTACTTC CASSPGHLYEQYF
TRBJ2-2 . TRBV9 . 14 TGTGCCAGCAGCGTAGCTCCGAACACCGGGGAGCTGTTTTTT CASSVAPNTGELFF
TRBJ1-6 . TRBV7-9 . 12 TGTGCCAGCAGCTTAAGTGACACACCCCTCCACTTT CASSLSDTPLHF
TRBJ2-7 . TRBV2 . 14 TGTGCCAGCCTGATGGAGCTGTTGTCCTACGAGCAGTACTTC CASLMELLSYEQYF
TRBJ2-7 . TRBV5-1 . 13 TGCGCCAGCAGCGTGGACAGAGCCTACGAGCAGTACTTC CASSVDRAYEQYF
TRBJ1-2 TRBD1 TRBV18 . 15 TGTGCCAGCTCACCACCGGGACAGAGAAACTATGGCTACACCTTC CASSPPGQRNYGYTF
TRBJ1-1 . TRBV28 once 16 TGTGCCACCATAGATATATTCGCAGGGGTGAACACTGAAGCTTTCTTT CATIDIFAGVNTEAFF
TRBJ2-7 TRBD1 TRBV5-1 . 14 TGCGCCAGCAGCTTGCAGGGGGCCCCCTACGAGCAGTACTTC CASSLQGAPYEQYF
TRBJ1-1 . TRBV7-9 . 12 TGTGCCAGCAGCCCCTCGGGGGTTGAAGCTTTCTTT CASSPSGVEAFF
TRBJ1-5 . TRBV19 . 15 TGTGCCAGTAGTACCCCCGGGGAAGGGTTTCAGCCCCAGCATTTT CASSTPGEGFQPQHF
TRBJ2-7 TRBD1 TRBV28 . 16 TGTGCCAGCAGCCCGCACAGGACAGGGAAATCCTACGAGCAGTACTTC CASSPHRTGKSYEQYF